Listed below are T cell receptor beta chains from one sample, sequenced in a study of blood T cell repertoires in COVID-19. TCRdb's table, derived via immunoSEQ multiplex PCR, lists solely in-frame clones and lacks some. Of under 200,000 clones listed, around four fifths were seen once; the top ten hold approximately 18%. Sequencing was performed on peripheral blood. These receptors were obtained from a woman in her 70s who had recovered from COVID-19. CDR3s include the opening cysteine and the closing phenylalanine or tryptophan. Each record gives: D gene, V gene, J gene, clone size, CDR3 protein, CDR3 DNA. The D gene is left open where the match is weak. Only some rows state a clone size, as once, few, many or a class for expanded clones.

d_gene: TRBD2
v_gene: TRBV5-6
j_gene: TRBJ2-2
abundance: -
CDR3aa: CASSLSSGGPANTGELFF
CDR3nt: TGTGCCAGCAGCTTGTCTAGCGGGGGCCCCGCAAACACCGGGGAGCTGTTTTTT

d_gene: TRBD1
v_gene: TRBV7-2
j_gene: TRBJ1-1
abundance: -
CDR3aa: CASSFARGDTEAFF
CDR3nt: TGTGCCAGCAGCTTTGCCAGGGGGGACACTGAAGCTTTCTTT

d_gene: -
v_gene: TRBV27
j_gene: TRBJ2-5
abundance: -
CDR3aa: CASSLEETQYF
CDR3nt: TGTGCCAGCAGCCTAGAAGAGACCCAGTACTTC

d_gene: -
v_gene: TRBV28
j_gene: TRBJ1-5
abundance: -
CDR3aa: CASSSAGSNQPQHF
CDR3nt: TGTGCCAGCAGCTCCGCAGGGAGCAATCAGCCCCAGCATTTT

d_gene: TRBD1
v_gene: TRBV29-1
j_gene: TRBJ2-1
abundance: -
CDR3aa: CSALGGRGSSEQFF
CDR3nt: TGCAGCGCCTTAGGGGGCAGGGGATCGAGTGAGCAGTTCTTC

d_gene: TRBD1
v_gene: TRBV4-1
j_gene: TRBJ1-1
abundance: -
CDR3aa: CASSRGQGRTEAFF
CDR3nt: TGCGCCAGCAGCCGGGGACAGGGGCGCACTGAAGCTTTCTTT

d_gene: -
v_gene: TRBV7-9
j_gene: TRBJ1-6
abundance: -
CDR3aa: CASSPRSAGNSPLHF
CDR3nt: TGTGCCAGCAGCCCCCGCTCCGCAGGCAATTCACCCCTCCACTTT

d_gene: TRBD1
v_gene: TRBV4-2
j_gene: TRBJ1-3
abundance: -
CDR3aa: CASSQEGRGEGNTIYF
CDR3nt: TGTGCCAGCAGCCAAGAGGGCAGGGGGGAAGGAAACACCATATATTTT

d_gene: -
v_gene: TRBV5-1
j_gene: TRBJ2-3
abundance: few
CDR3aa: CASSLGGRSTDTQYF
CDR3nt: TGCGCCAGCAGCTTGGGAGGGCGTAGCACAGATACGCAGTATTTT

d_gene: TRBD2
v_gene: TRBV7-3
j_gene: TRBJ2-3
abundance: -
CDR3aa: CASSYTSGGDSTDTQYF
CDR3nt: TGTGCCAGCAGCTACACTAGCGGGGGGGATAGCACAGATACGCAGTATTTT

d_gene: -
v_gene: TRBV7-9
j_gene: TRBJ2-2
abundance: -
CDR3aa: CASSLLNTGELFF
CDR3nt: TGTGCCAGCAGCCTTCTCAACACCGGGGAGCTGTTTTTT

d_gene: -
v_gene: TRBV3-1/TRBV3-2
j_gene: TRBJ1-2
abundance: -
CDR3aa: CASSPPQNYGYTF
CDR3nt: TGTGCCAGCAGCCCCCCCCAGAACTATGGCTACACCTTC

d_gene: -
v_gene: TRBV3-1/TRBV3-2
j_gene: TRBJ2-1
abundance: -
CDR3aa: CASSQRSLSSSYNEQFF
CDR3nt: TGTGCCAGCAGCCAACGGTCCCTATCGAGCTCCTACAATGAGCAGTTCTTC

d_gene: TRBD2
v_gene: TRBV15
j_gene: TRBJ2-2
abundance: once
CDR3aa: CATSRAPGTTGQLFF
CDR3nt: TGTGCCACCAGCAGAGCACCCGGGACTACTGGCCAGCTGTTTTTT

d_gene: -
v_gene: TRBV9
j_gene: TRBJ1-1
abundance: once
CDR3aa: CASSVVALRDSEAFF
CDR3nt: TGTGCCAGCAGCGTAGTGGCACTTCGGGACTCTGAAGCTTTCTTT

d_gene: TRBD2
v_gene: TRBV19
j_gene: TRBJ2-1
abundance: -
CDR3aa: CASSRIAGGPYEQFF
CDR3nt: TGTGCCAGTAGTCGGATTGCGGGAGGGCCTTATGAGCAGTTCTTC

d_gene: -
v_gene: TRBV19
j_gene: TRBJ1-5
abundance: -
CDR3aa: CASSMRAAAGVAQHF
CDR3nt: TGTGCCAGTAGTATGAGGGCAGCCGCGGGGGTGGCCCAGCATTTT

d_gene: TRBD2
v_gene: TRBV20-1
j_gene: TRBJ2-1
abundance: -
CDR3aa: CSASVLAGGRSYNEQFF
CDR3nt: TGCAGTGCTAGTGTACTAGCGGGGGGTCGCTCCTACAATGAGCAGTTCTTC

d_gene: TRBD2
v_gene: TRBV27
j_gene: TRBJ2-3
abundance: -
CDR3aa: CATQWAGGGDTQYF
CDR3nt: TGTGCCACCCAGTGGGCTGGGGGGGGAGATACGCAGTATTTT

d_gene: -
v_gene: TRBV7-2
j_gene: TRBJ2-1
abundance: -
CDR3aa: CASSPGGGGAEFF
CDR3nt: TGTGCCAGCAGCCCCGGTGGTGGGGGGGCCGAGTTCTTC

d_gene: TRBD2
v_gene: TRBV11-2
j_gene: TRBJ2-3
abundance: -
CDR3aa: CASSPRTGGWADTQYF
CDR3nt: TGTGCCAGCAGCCCGCGGACCGGGGGGTGGGCAGATACGCAGTATTTT

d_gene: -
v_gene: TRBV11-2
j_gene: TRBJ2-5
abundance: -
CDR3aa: CASSPEGETQYF
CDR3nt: TGTGCCAGCAGCCCGGAGGGTGAGACCCAGTACTTC

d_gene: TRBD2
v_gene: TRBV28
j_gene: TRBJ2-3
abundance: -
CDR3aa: CASTLLGTSGVGTDTQYF
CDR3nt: TGTGCCAGCACCCTCCTGGGGACTAGCGGAGTCGGCACAGATACGCAGTATTTT

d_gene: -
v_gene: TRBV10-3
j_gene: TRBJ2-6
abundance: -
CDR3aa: CAISGVGAGANVLTF
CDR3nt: TGTGCCATCAGTGGAGTAGGGGCCGGGGCCAACGTCCTGACTTTC

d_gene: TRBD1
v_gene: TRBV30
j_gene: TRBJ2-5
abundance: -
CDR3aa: CAWSQNRGLRETQYF
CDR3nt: TGTGCCTGGAGTCAGAACAGGGGATTGAGGGAGACCCAGTACTTC

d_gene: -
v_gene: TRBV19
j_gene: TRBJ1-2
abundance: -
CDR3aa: CASSKQVWDGYTF
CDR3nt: TGTGCCAGTAGTAAACAGGTCTGGGATGGCTACACCTTC

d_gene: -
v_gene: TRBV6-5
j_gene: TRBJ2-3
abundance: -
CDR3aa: CASREVAHSTDTQYF
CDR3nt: TGTGCCAGCAGGGAGGTAGCGCACAGCACAGATACGCAGTATTTT

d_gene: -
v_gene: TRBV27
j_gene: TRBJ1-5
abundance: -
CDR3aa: CASRGGQATQPQHF
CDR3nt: TGTGCCAGCAGGGGAGGCCAGGCCACTCAGCCCCAGCATTTT

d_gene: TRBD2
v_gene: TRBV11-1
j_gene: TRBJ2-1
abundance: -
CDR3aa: CASSPRTSGPYNEQFF
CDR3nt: TGTGCCAGCAGCCCCAGGACTAGCGGGCCCTACAATGAGCAGTTCTTC

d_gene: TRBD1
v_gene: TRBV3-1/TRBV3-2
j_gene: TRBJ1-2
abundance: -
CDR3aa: CASSPWDRELSYGYTF
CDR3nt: TGTGCCAGCAGCCCGTGGGACAGGGAACTATCTTATGGCTACACCTTC

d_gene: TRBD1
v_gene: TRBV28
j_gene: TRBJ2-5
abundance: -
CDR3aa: CASTPGRGRQETQYF
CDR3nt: TGTGCCAGCACCCCCGGCAGGGGGCGACAAGAGACCCAGTACTTC

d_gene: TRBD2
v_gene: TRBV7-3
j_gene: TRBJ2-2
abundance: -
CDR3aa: CASSLAGGYTGELFF
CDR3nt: TGTGCCAGCAGCTTAGCGGGAGGGTACACCGGGGAGCTGTTTTTT

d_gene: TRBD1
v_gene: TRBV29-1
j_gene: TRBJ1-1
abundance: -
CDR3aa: CSVEGGTGWTEAFF
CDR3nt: TGCAGCGTTGAAGGGGGGACAGGGTGGACTGAAGCTTTCTTT

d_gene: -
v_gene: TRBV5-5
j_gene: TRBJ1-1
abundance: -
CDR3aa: CASSGGGGYTEAFF
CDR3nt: TGTGCCAGCAGCGGGGGAGGGGGTTACACTGAAGCTTTCTTT

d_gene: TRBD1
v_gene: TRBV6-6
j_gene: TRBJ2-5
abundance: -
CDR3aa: CASRAGGETQYF
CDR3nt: TGTGCCAGCAGGGCAGGGGGTGAGACCCAGTACTTC

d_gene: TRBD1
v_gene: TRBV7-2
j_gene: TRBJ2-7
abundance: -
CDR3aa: CASRRPGTGGYEQYF
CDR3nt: TGTGCCAGCAGACGCCCGGGGACAGGGGGCTACGAGCAGTACTTC

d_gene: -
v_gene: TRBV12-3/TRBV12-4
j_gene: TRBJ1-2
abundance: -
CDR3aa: CASSPGAGGGYTF
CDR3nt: TGTGCCAGCAGCCCTGGGGCGGGGGGTGGCTACACCTTC